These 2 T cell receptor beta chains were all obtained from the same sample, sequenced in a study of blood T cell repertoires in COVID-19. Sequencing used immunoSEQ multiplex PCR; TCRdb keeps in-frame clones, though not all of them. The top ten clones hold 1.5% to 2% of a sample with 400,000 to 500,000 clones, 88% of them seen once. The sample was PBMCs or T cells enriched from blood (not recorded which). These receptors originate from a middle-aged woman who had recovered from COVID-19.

This CDR3 reads CASSQALRRTGGTEAFF. The CDR3 DNA is TGTGCCAGCAGCCAAGCCCTGAGGAGGACAGGGGGCACTGAAGCTTTCTTT. V is TRBV14 and J is TRBJ1-1; 10 bases align to TRBD1. Germline values: CDR1 SGHDN, CDR2 FVKESK. V lost 1 base and J lost 4; bases outside the gene matches: 9. The CDR3 extends over 17 amino acids.

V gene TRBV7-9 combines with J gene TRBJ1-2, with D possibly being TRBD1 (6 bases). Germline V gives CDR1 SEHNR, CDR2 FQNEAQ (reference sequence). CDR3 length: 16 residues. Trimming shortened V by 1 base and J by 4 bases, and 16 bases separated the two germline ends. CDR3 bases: TGTGCCAGCAGCTTAGTGATCTCGGCCAGGGGCTATGGCTACACCTTC. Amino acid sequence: CASSLVISARGYGYTF. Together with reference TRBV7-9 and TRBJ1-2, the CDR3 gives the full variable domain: DTGVSQNPRHKITKRGQNVTFRCDPISEHNRLYWYRQTLGQGPEFLTYFQNEAQLEKSRLLSDRFSAERPKGSFSTLEIQRTEQGDSAMYLCASSLVISARGYGYTFGSGTRLTVV.